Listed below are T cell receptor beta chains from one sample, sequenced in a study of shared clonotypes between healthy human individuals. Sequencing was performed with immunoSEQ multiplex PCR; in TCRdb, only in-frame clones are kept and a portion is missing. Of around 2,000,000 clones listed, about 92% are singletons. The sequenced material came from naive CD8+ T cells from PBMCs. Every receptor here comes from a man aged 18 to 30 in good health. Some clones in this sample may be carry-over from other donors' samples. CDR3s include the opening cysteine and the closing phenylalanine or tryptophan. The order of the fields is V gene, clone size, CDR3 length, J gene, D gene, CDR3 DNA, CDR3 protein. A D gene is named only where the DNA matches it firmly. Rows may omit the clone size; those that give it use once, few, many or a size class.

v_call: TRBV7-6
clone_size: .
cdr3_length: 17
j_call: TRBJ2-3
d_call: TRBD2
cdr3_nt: TGTGCCAGCAGCCCAAGGACTAGCGGGAGGACCACAGATACGCAGTATTTT
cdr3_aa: CASSPRTSGRTTDTQYF

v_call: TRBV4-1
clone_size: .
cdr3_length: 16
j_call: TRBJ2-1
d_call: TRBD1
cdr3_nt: TGCGCCAGCAGCCAAGAAACGCCGGGGACAGGCAATGAGCAGTTCTTC
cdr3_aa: CASSQETPGTGNEQFF

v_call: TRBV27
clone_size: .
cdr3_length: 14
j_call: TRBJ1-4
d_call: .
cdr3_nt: TGTGCCAGCAAACTAACCGCTCCCAATGAAAAACTGTTTTTT
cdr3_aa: CASKLTAPNEKLFF

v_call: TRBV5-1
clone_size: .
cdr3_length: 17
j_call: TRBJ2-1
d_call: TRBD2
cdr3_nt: TGCGCCAGCAGCGCTCCGGGACTAGCGGGGCCCTACAATGAGCAGTTCTTC
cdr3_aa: CASSAPGLAGPYNEQFF

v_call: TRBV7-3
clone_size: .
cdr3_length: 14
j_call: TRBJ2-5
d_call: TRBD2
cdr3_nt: TGTGCCAGCATCACCGGGACTAGCGGGAGACCCCAGTACTTC
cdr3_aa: CASITGTSGRPQYF

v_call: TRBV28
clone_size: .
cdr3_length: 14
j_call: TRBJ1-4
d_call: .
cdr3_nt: TGTGCCAGCAGTTTGAGAGGGGCGGGGGTAAAACTGTTTTTT
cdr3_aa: CASSLRGAGVKLFF

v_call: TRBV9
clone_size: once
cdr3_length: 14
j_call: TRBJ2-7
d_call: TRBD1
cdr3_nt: TGTGCCAGCAGCGAGACAGGGGGCACCGACGAGCAGTACTTC
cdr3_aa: CASSETGGTDEQYF

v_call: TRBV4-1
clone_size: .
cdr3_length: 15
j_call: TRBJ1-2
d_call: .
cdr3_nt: TGCGCCAGCAGCCAAGGACAGTTAGCTAACTATGGCTACACCTTC
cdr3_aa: CASSQGQLANYGYTF

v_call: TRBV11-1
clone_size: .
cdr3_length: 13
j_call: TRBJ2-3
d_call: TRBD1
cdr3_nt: TGTGCCAGCAGTCCCAGGGGGACAGATACGCAGTATTTT
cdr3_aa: CASSPRGTDTQYF

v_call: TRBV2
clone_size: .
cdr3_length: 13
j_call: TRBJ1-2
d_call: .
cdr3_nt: TGTGCCAGCAGTGATATCAGGAACTATGGCTACACCTTC
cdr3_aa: CASSDIRNYGYTF

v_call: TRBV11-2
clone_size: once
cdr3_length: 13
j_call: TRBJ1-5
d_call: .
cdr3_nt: TGTGCCAGCAGCTTAAACACCGGGCAGCCCCAGCATTTT
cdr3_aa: CASSLNTGQPQHF

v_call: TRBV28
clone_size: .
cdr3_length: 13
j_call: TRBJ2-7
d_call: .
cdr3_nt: TGTGCCAGCAGTTTTGGACAGTCCTACGAGCAGTACTTC
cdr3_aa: CASSFGQSYEQYF

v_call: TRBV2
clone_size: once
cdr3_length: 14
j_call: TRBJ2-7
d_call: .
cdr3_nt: TGTGCCAGCAGTCCTCGACTGATAGCCGACGAGCAGTACTTC
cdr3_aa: CASSPRLIADEQYF

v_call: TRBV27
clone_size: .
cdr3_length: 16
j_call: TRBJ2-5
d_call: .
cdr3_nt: TGTGCCAGCAGTCCCCTCGGGGTGGGAGTCGGGGAGACCCAGTACTTC
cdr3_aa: CASSPLGVGVGETQYF

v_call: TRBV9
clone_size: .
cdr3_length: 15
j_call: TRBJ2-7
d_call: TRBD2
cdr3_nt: TGTGCCAGCAGCGTAGGGTCTAGCGGGATCTACGAGCAGTACTTC
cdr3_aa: CASSVGSSGIYEQYF

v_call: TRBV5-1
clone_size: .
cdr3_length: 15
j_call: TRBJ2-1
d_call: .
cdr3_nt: TGCGCCAGCAGCTGGGGGACTGTGGGAAACGATGAGCAGTTCTTC
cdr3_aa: CASSWGTVGNDEQFF

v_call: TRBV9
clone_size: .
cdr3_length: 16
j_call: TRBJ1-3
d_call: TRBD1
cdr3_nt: TGTGCCAGCAGCGCGGCCGGGACAGACTCTGGAAACACCATATATTTT
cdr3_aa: CASSAAGTDSGNTIYF

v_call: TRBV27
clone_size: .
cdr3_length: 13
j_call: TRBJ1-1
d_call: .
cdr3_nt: TGTGCCAGCAGTTTAACCGTGAACACTGAAGCTTTCTTT
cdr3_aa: CASSLTVNTEAFF

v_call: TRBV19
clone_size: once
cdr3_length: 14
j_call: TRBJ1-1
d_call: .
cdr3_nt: TGTGCCAGTAGTGCCCCGGGGGCCGCCACTGAAGCTTTCTTT
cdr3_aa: CASSAPGAATEAFF

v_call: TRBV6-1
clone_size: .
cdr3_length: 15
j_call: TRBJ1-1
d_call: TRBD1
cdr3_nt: TGTGCCAGCACAACCGGGACAGGTCCGTGGACTGAAGCTTTCTTT
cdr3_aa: CASTTGTGPWTEAFF

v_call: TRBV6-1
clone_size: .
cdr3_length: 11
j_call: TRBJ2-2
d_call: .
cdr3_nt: TGTGCCACCGAGGACACCGGGGAGCTGTTTTTT
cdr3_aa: CATEDTGELFF

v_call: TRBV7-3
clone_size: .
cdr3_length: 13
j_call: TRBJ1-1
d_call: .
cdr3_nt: TGTGCCAGCAGCCCCGCTGGCATCACTGAAGCTTTCTTT
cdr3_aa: CASSPAGITEAFF

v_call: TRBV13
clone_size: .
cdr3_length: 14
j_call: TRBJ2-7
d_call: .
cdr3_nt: TGTGCCAGCAGTCGCACAGAGCTGCCCTACGAGCAGTACTTC
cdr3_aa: CASSRTELPYEQYF

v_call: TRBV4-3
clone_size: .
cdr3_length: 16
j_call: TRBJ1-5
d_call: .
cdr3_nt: TGCGCCAGCAGCCAAGATTTCGGCCGTAGCAATCAGCCCCAGCATTTT
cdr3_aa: CASSQDFGRSNQPQHF

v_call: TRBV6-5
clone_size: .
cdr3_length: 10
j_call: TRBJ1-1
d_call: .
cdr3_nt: TGTGCCAGCGGTGGGACTGAAGCTTTCTTT
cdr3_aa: CASGGTEAFF

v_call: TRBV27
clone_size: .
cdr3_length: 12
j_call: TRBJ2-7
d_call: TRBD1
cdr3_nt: TGTGCCAGCAGTTTACAGGGGGCCGAGCAGTACTTC
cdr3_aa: CASSLQGAEQYF

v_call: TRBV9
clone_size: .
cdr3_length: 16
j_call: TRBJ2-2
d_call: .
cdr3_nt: TGTGCCAGCAGCGTAGTTCGGGATCCCGGGGTCGGGGAGCTGTTTTTT
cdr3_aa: CASSVVRDPGVGELFF

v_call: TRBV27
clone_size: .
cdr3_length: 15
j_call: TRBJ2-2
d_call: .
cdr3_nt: TGTGCCAGCAGTTTATTCAGGTCGAACACCGGGGAGCTGTTTTTT
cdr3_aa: CASSLFRSNTGELFF

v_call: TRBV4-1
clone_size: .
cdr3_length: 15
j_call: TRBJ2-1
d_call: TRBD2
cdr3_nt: TGCGCCAGCAGCCAAGGGACTAGCGGAGCCAATGAGCAGTTCTTC
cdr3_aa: CASSQGTSGANEQFF

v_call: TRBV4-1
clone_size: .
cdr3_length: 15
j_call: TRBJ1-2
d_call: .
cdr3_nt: TGCGCCAGCAGCCAAGATTGGCGGCAGAACTATGGCTACACCTTC
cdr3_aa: CASSQDWRQNYGYTF

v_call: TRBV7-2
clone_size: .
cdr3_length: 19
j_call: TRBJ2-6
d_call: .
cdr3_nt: TGTGCCAGCAGCTCGATGCTGACTACAGGGTCTGCAGGGGCCAACGTCCTGACTTTC
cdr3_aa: CASSSMLTTGSAGANVLTF